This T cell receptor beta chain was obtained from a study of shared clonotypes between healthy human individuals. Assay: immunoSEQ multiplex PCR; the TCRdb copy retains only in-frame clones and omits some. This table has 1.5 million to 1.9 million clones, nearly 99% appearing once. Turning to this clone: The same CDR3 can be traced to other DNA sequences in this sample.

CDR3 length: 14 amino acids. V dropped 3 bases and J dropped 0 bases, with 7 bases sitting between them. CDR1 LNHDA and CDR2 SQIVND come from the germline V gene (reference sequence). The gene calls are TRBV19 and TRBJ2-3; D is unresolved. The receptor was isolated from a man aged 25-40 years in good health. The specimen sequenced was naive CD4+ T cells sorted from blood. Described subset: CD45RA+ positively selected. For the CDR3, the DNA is TGTGCCAGTAGTATTGGGCAGAGCACAGATACGCAGTATTTT. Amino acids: CASSIGQSTDTQYF. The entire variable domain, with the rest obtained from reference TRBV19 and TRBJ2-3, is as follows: DGGITQSPKYLFRKEGQNVTLSCEQNLNHDAMYWYRQDPGQGLRLIYYSQIVNDFQKGDIAEGYSVSREKKESFPLTVTSAQKNPTAFYLCASSIGQSTDTQYFGPGTRLTVL.